This entry lists 4 T cell receptor beta chains sequenced from one sample in a study of CD8+ T cells in alopecia areata (dated by TCRdb to the late 2010s). What this sample's time point label stands for: baseline before oral tofacitinib. The library was built by means of the immunoSEQ multiplex PCR assay. RNA was extracted from all samples and reverse transcribed into cDNA as template for TCR sequencing. TCRdb limited this immuneACCESS table to in-frame rearrangements with V and J called. A share of clones is missing; checked studies link under half to unresolved V genes, and the rest is unexplained. In this sample the table shows about 150,000 clones, 87% of which occur a single time. Of the sample, roughly 15% is held by the ten largest clones. This sample comprised CD8+ T cells sorted from blood, obtained at week 0. The receptor set was obtained from a human donor with alopecia areata.

The V call is TRBV30, the J call TRBJ2-5, with D tentatively TRBD1 or TRBD2 (5 bases each). Matching the DNA end better, TRBJ2-7 makes the J call doubtful. CDR3 length equals 13 residues. Germline CDR1 reads GTSNPN; CDR2 reads SVGIG (reference sequence). CDR3 in amino acids: CAWSVLDSYEQYF. The CDR3 DNA is TGTGCCTGGAGTGTACTAGACAGCTACGAGCAGTACTTC.

This rearrangement joins TRBV11-2 to TRBJ1-1, with 11 bases matching TRBD1. The CDR3 totals 14 residues. Germline assignment: CDR1 SGHAT and CDR2 FQNNGV. V lost 4 bases to trimming and J lost 4 bases; unmatched junction nucleotides: 2. This CDR3 is CASSSGQGATEAFF. In nucleotides, the CDR3 is TGTGCCAGCAGCTCCGGACAGGGGGCCACTGAAGCTTTCTTT.

J is TRBJ2-1 and V is TRBV19; 11 positions match TRBD2. Germline V lookup: CDR1 LNHDA, CDR2 SQIVND (reference sequence). The CDR3 has 17 residues. The J segment lost 4 bases and the V segment lost 5 bases, leaving 10 bases of the junction unmatched. The chain's CDR3 is CASSDDGTSGQYNEQFF. CDR3 nucleotides: TGTGCCAGTAGTGATGACGGGACTAGCGGACAGTACAATGAGCAGTTCTTC.

This clone came up a few times. Different DNA sequences within this sample yield the same CDR3. V and J are TRBV7-9 and TRBJ2-3, with D unresolved. Trimming removed 5 bases at V and 0 bases at J, with 6 bases between. The germline CDR1 and CDR2 sequences are SEHNR and FQNEAQ (reference sequence). The CDR3 is 13 residues long. The CDR3 nucleotides read TGTGCCAGCAGCCCCCCGAGCACAGATACGCAGTATTTT. Its protein product is CASSPPSTDTQYF. Drawing the rest from reference TRBV7-9 and TRBJ2-3, the complete variable domain is DTGVSQNPRHKITKRGQNVTFRCDPISEHNRLYWYRQTLGQGPEFLTYFQNEAQLEKSRLLSDRFSAERPKGSFSTLEIQRTEQGDSAMYLCASSPPSTDTQYFGPGTRLTVL.